The next 27 T cell receptor beta chains were all read from a single sample in a study of T cell repertoires in cytomegalovirus infection. TCRdb reprocessed the reads with MiXCR, giving one entry per CDR3 protein. The repertoire includes about 140,000 distinct CDR3 sequences, about 6.1% of them detected once, and roughly 17% sits in the top ten. Source material: PBMCs. Receptors originate from a human donor in good health (CMV status not recorded). Some clones in this sample may be carry-over from other donors' samples.

This clonotype was recorded at least ten times. The chain recombines TRBV10-3 with TRBJ2-3; 15 bases are a match to TRBD2. The CDR3 runs 20 residues. J gave up 2 bases and V 0 bases, and 9 bases lay outside the gene matches. The germline V gene has CDR1 ENHRY and CDR2 SYGVKD. The CDR3 coding sequence is TGTGCCATCAGTGAGTCGACGAGGACTAGCGGGGGGGCCTCCACAGATACGCAGTATTTT. Amino acid sequence: CAISESTRTSGGASTDTQYF.

This clonotype was observed at least ten times. This rearrangement joins TRBV5-6 to TRBJ2-4, with D possibly TRBD1 on 6 matching bases. Trimming removed 6 bases from V and 1 base from J, with 8 bases in between. This CDR3 has 13 residues. Germline values: CDR1 SGHDT, CDR2 YYEEEE. CDR3 residues: CASTQGAKNIQYF. The CDR3 nucleotides are TGTGCCAGCACCCAGGGGGCCAAAAACATTCAGTACTTC.

This clonotype was detected many times. This sequence joins TRBV27 and TRBJ1-2, with D maybe TRBD1 (5 bases). V lost 5 bases and J 5 bases, leaving 12 bases between the germline ends. Germline CDR1 is MNHEY and CDR2 is SMNVEV (reference sequence). The CDR3 runs to 13 residues. In nucleotides, the CDR3 is TGTGCCAGCAGTGAGGGGCCGTTTTATGGCTACACCTTC. It is translated as CASSEGPFYGYTF.

The chain has TRBV20-1 and TRBJ1-2; no reliable D call. Trimming stripped 0 bases from V and 2 bases from J, with 16 bases between. CDR1 is DFQATT and CDR2 is SNEGSKA in the germline V gene (reference sequence). This CDR3 has 16 amino acids. In DNA, the CDR3 is TGCAGTGCTAGAGATCCCCGGGAAATTCTAAACTATGGCTACACCTTC. Protein sequence: CSARDPREILNYGYTF.

In its sample, this clonotype ranks as large. The rearrangement uses TRBV27 and TRBJ2-1, with D uncertain. The CDR3 runs 13 residues. Germline V lookup: CDR1 MNHEY, CDR2 SMNVEV (reference sequence). Trimming removed 0 bases at V and 7 bases at J, with 7 bases between. The DNA for the CDR3 is TGTGCCAGCAGTTTATCTGGAAGAAATGAGCAGTTCTTC. It yields the protein CASSLSGRNEQFF.

A remark on this clonotype: At one boundary the junction diverges from the germline segment, which might be a read error. The chain uses TRBV7-7 and TRBJ2-3, with 9 positions matching TRBD2. CDR1 and CDR2 from the germline V gene are SSHAT and FNYEAQ (reference sequence). CDR3 length equals 15 residues. CDR3 in DNA: TGTGCTAGCAGCCCGCTAGCGGGGACCACAGATACGCAGTATTTT. Its translation: CASSPLAGTTDTQYF.

The sample holds many counts of this clonotype. V gene TRBV2 combines with J gene TRBJ2-3; 13 nucleotides agree with TRBD2. This CDR3 spans 16 amino acids. Germline assignment: CDR1 SNHLY and CDR2 FYNNEI. V shed 6 bases, J shed 2 bases, and the junction held 5 bases outside the gene matches. In DNA form, the CDR3 reads TGTGCCAGCAGCGCCGGGACTAGCGGGGCCACAGATACGCAGTATTTT. It codes for CASSAGTSGATDTQYF.

In this sample, this clonotype turned up many times. The chain couples TRBV7-2 to TRBJ2-7; tentatively, D is TRBD2 (6 bases). Germline V lookup: CDR1 SGHTA, CDR2 FQGNSA. Trimming cost V 6 bases and J 3 bases, with 18 bases left between them. CDR3 length equals 15 residues. The CDR3 nucleotides read TGTGCCAGCAGTCGCACGGGGGTACCGATCTACGAGCAGTACTTC. As protein: CASSRTGVPIYEQYF. The full variable domain, its missing parts supplied by reference TRBV7-2 and TRBJ2-7, is GAGVSQSPSNKVTEKGKDVELRCDPISGHTALYWYRQSLGQGLEFLIYFQGNSAPDKSGLPSDRFSAERTGGSVSTLTIQRTQQEDSAVYLCASSRTGVPIYEQYFGPGTRLTVT.

This clonotype was observed many times. The V and J genes are TRBV10-3 and TRBJ1-1; D is uncertain. There are 15 residues in the CDR3. Germline V gene sequence: CDR1 ENHRY, CDR2 SYGVKD. The V gene lost 1 base and the J gene lost 1 base, with 10 bases spanning the gap. CDR3 nucleotides: TGTGCCATCAGTGAGTGGATCCCAGAGAACACTGAAGCTTTCTTT. It encodes CAISEWIPENTEAFF.

This sequence joins TRBV7-2 and TRBJ2-2; 9 bases match TRBD1. Per germline, CDR1 SGHTA and CDR2 FQGNSA. With V trimmed by 5 bases and J by 3 bases, 4 bases remained unmatched. The CDR3 contains 15 residues. The CDR3 here is CASSIGTGHTGELFF. Here the CDR3 DNA reads TGTGCCAGCAGCATCGGGACAGGGCACACCGGGGAGCTGTTTTTT.

This clonotype has at least ten counts. J is TRBJ2-1 and V is TRBV12-3 or TRBV12-4; 9 bases fit TRBD2. This CDR3 is built from 16 residues. V was clipped by 6 bases and J by 10 bases; unmatched bases: 16. For the CDR3, the DNA is TGTGCCAGCAGGGCCTCTGCGCGGCTAGCGGGGATGGAGCAGTTCTTC. Its protein product is CASRASARLAGMEQFF.

This clonotype was counted many times. This chain links TRBV28 with TRBJ2-7; the match to TRBD1 covers 7 bases. The trim removed 3 bases at V and 3 bases at J, leaving 5 bases unmatched. The CDR3 totals 14 residues. The germline V gene encodes CDR1 MDHEN and CDR2 SYDVKM. The DNA for the CDR3 is TGTGCCAGCAGTTTGGGGACAGCCATCTACGAGCAGTACTTC. Amino acids: CASSLGTAIYEQYF. Together with reference TRBV28 and TRBJ2-7, the CDR3 gives the full variable domain: DVKVTQSSRYLVKRTGEKVFLECVQDMDHENMFWYRQDPGLGLRLIYFSYDVKMKEKGDIPEGYSVSREKKERFSLILESASTNQTSMYLCASSLGTAIYEQYFGPGTRLTVT.

This clonotype was counted a few times. The rearrangement uses TRBV9 and TRBJ2-1; no clear D. Germline V gene sequence: CDR1 SGDLS, CDR2 YYNGEE. Deletions cut 1 base from V and 7 bases from J, with 6 bases between. CDR3 length: 12 amino acids. The CDR3 spells CASSVQANEQFF. The CDR3 nucleotides read TGTGCCAGCAGCGTACAGGCGAATGAGCAGTTCTTC.

This rearrangement joins TRBV9 to TRBJ1-1; D ambiguous. Germline lookup yields CDR1 SGDLS and CDR2 YYNGEE. The CDR3 spans 13 residues. V was trimmed by 0 bases and J by 10 bases, leaving 13 bases between them. Here the CDR3 reads CASSVEATSVAFF. CDR3 coding DNA: TGTGCCAGCAGCGTAGAAGCCACCTCGGTAGCTTTCTTT.

This clonotype has a count of ten or more. The J gene is TRBJ2-1, the V gene TRBV5-4, with TRBD1 as a possible D gene (5 bases). The CDR3 extends over 14 amino acids. Deletions cut 6 bases from V and 5 bases from J, with 15 bases between. Germline V gene sequence: CDR1 SGHNT, CDR2 YYREEE (reference sequence). DNA for the CDR3: TGTGCCAGCACAATCCAGACAGCACACAATGAGCAGTTCTTC. Protein product: CASTIQTAHNEQFF.

The chain has TRBV6-8 and TRBJ1-1, with D hard to call. The CDR3 extends over 14 amino acids. Per the germline V gene, CDR1 is MNHGY and CDR2 is SAAAGT. V gave up 0 bases and J gave up 4 bases, with 9 bases separating them. The CDR3 DNA reads as TGTGCCAGCAGTTACTCAGGACGTGGCACTGAAGCTTTCTTT. Its protein product is CASSYSGRGTEAFF.

This clonotype has a count of ten or more. The V and J genes are TRBV28 and TRBJ1-5, with D maybe TRBD1 (6 bases). The CDR3 runs 16 residues. Deletions cut 7 bases from V and 0 bases from J, with 16 bases between. Germline lookup yields CDR1 MDHEN and CDR2 SYDVKM. The CDR3: CASTAGQRDSNQPQHF. DNA for the CDR3: TGTGCCAGCACCGCCGGACAGAGAGATAGCAATCAGCCCCAGCATTTT. Using reference TRBV28 and TRBJ1-5 for the parts outside the CDR3, the full variable domain is DVKVTQSSRYLVKRTGEKVFLECVQDMDHENMFWYRQDPGLGLRLIYFSYDVKMKEKGDIPEGYSVSREKKERFSLILESASTNQTSMYLCASTAGQRDSNQPQHFGDGTRLSIL.

There are many counts of this clonotype. J is TRBJ2-1 and V is TRBV7-3, with D hard to call. This CDR3 has 13 residues. CDR1 and CDR2 from the germline V gene are SGHTA and FQGTGA. The V gene lost 5 bases and the J gene lost 8 bases, with 13 bases spanning the gap. The CDR3 region is CASSNQVRDEQFF. In DNA form, the CDR3 reads TGTGCCAGCAGCAACCAGGTTCGCGATGAGCAGTTCTTC.

In this sample, this clonotype turned up a few times. This chain uses TRBV10-1 with TRBJ2-1, with a possible D match to TRBD1 (5 bases). V lost 3 bases and J lost 7, with 10 bases in between. CDR1 and CDR2 from the germline V gene are WNHNN and SYGVQD (reference sequence). This CDR3 comprises 13 residues. The CDR3 is CASSDQGTNEQFF. The CDR3 region has the DNA TGCGCCAGCAGTGACCAGGGAACAAATGAGCAGTTCTTC.

This chain joins TRBV19 and TRBJ2-1, with D possibly being TRBD1 (5 bases). The germline CDR1 and CDR2 sequences are LNHDA and SQIVND (reference sequence). Trimming removed 3 bases from V and 0 bases from J, with 9 bases in between. The CDR3 has 15 amino acids. The CDR3, as DNA: TGTGCCAGTAGTATCGGCAGGGTCTCCTACAATGAGCAGTTCTTC. It is translated as CASSIGRVSYNEQFF.

This clonotype was counted only a few times. The chain couples TRBV19 to TRBJ2-3; D gene ambiguous. Trimming cost V 3 bases and J 0 bases, with 7 bases left between them. This CDR3 has 14 residues. CDR1 and CDR2 (germline): LNHDA, SQIVND (reference sequence). CDR3 bases: TGTGCCAGTAGTATCGGGCACAGCACAGATACGCAGTATTTT. Its translation is CASSIGHSTDTQYF.

A few counts support this clonotype. This chain joins TRBV20-1 and TRBJ2-5; D not certain. In germline, CDR1 is DFQATT, CDR2 SNEGSKA (reference sequence). This CDR3 is 14 amino acids long. Trimming removed 4 bases at V and 4 bases at J, with 16 bases between. CDR3 sequence reads: CSATPSGLVETQYF. CDR3 in DNA: TGCAGTGCTACCCCCTCGGGTCTAGTAGAGACCCAGTACTTC.

The chain links TRBV2 to TRBJ1-1; D remains unclear. CDR3 size: 15 residues. The V end was cut by 6 bases, the J end by 4 bases, with 18 bases between. From germline, CDR1 is SNHLY and CDR2 FYNNEI. Here the CDR3 reads CASRGDEGMGTEAFF. The DNA for the CDR3 is TGTGCCAGCAGGGGAGATGAGGGAATGGGCACTGAAGCTTTCTTT.

The sample holds many counts of this clonotype. The V gene is TRBV7-9, the J gene TRBJ2-3, with TRBD1 matching 8 bases. Germline lookup yields CDR1 SEHNR and CDR2 FQNEAQ (reference sequence). J was trimmed by 1 base and V by 3 bases; bases with no gene match: 6. CDR3 length equals 16 residues. CDR3 loop: CASSFLQGARTDTQYF. As DNA, the CDR3 is TGTGCCAGCAGCTTTCTTCAGGGGGCGCGCACAGATACGCAGTATTTT.

This clonotype was seen only a few times. The chain is built from TRBV4-1 and TRBJ2-3; D might be TRBD2 (6 bases). CDR1 MGHRA and CDR2 YSYEKL come from the germline V gene. Trimming stripped 0 bases from V and 6 bases from J, with 13 bases between. The CDR3 runs 15 residues. The CDR3 coding sequence is TGCGCCAGCAGCCAAGATCCGGCGGGGATGGATACGCAGTATTTT. Amino acids: CASSQDPAGMDTQYF.

At least ten counts were recorded for this clonotype. The chain couples TRBV7-9 to TRBJ1-1, with D uncertain. CDR1 SEHNR and CDR2 FQNEAQ come from the germline V gene (reference sequence). Between the trimmed V and J ends, which lost 1 base and 3 bases, there was a span of 9 bases. The CDR3 totals 14 residues. The CDR3 spells CASSLEGAYTEAFF. CDR3 coding DNA: TGTGCCAGCAGCTTAGAGGGCGCATACACTGAAGCTTTCTTT.

This clonotype was detected ten times or more. This chain connects TRBV6-2 or TRBV6-3 to TRBJ1-4, with 9 positions matching TRBD1. J gave up 0 bases and V 2 bases, and 7 bases lay outside the gene matches. Germline loops: CDR1 MNHEY, CDR2 SVGEGT. CDR3 length: 18 amino acids. DNA of the CDR3: TGTGCCAGCAGTTACAATCCGGACAGGGGCGCAACTAATGAAAAACTGTTTTTT. This gives the protein CASSYNPDRGATNEKLFF.